This passage covers 8 T cell receptor beta chains from one sample sequenced in a study of CD4+ T cells in melanoma. This table comes from immunoSEQ multiplex PCR, and its TCRdb copy is limited to in-frame clones, with some not included. The sample consists of roughly 16,000 clones, about 72% of them appearing once. Sequenced: cells from a culture (not recorded whether cultured in vitro). The receptor set was obtained from a human donor with melanoma.

This chain uses TRBV5-4 with TRBJ2-3; 10 nucleotides align to TRBD2. CDR1 SGHNT and CDR2 YYREEE come from the germline V gene (reference sequence). The CDR3 consists of 17 residues. The J segment lost 9 bases and the V segment lost 4 bases, leaving 17 bases of the junction unmatched. CDR3 loop: CASSVMRAGGLIGTQYF. In DNA form, the CDR3 reads TGTGCCAGCAGCGTGATGCGAGCGGGGGGGCTAATCGGCACGCAGTATTTT.

This clone was observed a handful of times. The V call is TRBV12-5, the J call TRBJ2-3; D not certain. This CDR3 spans 12 amino acids. Germline lookup yields CDR1 LGHNT and CDR2 FRNRAP. V was cut by 9 bases and J by 0 bases, with 7 bases left in between. CDR3 nucleotides: TGTGCTAGCAGAACTAGCACAGATACGCAGTATTTT. It translates to CASRTSTDTQYF.

Note on this clone: This CDR3 is also generated by other DNA sequences in the sample. The chain joins TRBV7-2 to TRBJ2-2, with 13 bases that match TRBD2. J lost 4 bases, V lost 4 bases, and 3 bases had no gene match. The CDR3 length is 16 residues. Per germline, CDR1 SGHTA and CDR2 FQGNSA. Written as DNA, the CDR3 is TGTGCCAGCAGCTCGGGACTAGCGGGGCCCACCGGGGAGCTGTTTTTT. Amino acid sequence: CASSSGLAGPTGELFF.

This clone was counted only a few times. The V call is TRBV10-1, the J call TRBJ1-5, with D tentatively TRBD1 (5 bases). Germline CDR1 reads WNHNN; CDR2 reads SYGVQD (reference sequence). Trimming shortened V by 4 bases and J by 6 bases, and 10 bases separated the two germline ends. CDR3 length: 13 amino acids. Here the CDR3 DNA reads TGCGCCAGCAGTGGACAGAGAGGTCAGCCCCAGCATTTT. This encodes CASSGQRGQPQHF.

This clone appeared once. The genes are TRBV30 and TRBJ1-5; unclear D gene. The V gene's germline CDR1 is GTSNPN and CDR2 SVGIG (reference sequence). The CDR3 extends over 13 amino acids. V was pared by 2 bases and J by 4 bases, with 9 bases between. CDR3 nucleotides: TGTGCCTGGAGTTTTCGGGAGAATCAGCCCCAGCATTTT. This codes for CAWSFRENQPQHF.

V gene TRBV6-5 combines with J gene TRBJ1-5; D perhaps matches TRBD1 (6 bases). The CDR3 consists of 15 residues. V lost 6 bases and J 4 bases, leaving 16 bases between the germline ends. Germline V gene data show CDR1 as MNHEY and CDR2 as SVGAGI. The DNA of the CDR3 is TGTGCCAGCAGACCCCAGGGGAGTGGAAATCAGCCCCAGCATTTT. The encoded protein is CASRPQGSGNQPQHF.

J is TRBJ2-7 and V is TRBV12-1; the table assigns TRBD2, which was not confirmed against the DNA. TRBV12-1 is an annotated pseudogene. This CDR3 has 14 amino acids. CDR3 sequence reads: CASQDSPSSYEQYF. CDR3 nucleotides: TGTGCCAGCCAAGACTCCCCGAGCTCCTACGAGCAGTACTTC.

Only one count was recorded for this clone. The genes are TRBV10-3 and TRBJ1-3; TRBD1 might be the D (6 bases). CDR1 ENHRY and CDR2 SYGVKD come from the germline V gene. V dropped 9 bases and J dropped 0 bases, with 18 bases sitting between them. This CDR3 comprises 16 residues. CDR3 sequence: CAMGATLLSSGNTIYF. The CDR3 nucleotides read TGTGCCATGGGGGCGACTCTCCTCAGCTCTGGAAACACCATATATTTT.